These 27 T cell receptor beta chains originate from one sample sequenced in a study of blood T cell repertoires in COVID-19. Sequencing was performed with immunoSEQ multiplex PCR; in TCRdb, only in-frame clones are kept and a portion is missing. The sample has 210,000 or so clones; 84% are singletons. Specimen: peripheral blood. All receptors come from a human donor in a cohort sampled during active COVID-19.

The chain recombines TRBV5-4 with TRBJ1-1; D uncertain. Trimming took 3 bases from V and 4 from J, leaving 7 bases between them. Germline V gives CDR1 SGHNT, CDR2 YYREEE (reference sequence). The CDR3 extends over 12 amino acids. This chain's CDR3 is CASSSRSTEAFF. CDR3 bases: TGTGCCAGCAGCTCGAGGAGCACTGAAGCTTTCTTT.

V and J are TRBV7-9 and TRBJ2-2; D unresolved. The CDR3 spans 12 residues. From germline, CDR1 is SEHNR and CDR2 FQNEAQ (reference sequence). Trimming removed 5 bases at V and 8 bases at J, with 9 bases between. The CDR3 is CASSRTQGELFF. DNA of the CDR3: TGTGCCAGCAGCCGCACACAGGGGGAGCTGTTTTTT.

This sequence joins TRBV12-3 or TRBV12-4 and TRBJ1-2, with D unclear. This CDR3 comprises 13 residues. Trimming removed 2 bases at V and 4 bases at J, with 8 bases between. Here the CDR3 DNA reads TGTGCCAGCAGTTTAACAGAACTCTATGGCTACACCTTC. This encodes CASSLTELYGYTF.

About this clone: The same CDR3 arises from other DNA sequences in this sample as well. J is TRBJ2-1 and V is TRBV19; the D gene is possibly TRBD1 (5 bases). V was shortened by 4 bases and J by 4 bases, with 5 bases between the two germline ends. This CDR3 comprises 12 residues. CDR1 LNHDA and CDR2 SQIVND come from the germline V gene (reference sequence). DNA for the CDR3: TGTGCCAGTAGTACAGGGTACAATGAGCAGTTCTTC. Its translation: CASSTGYNEQFF. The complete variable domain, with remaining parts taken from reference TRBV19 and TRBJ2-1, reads DGGITQSPKYLFRKEGQNVTLSCEQNLNHDAMYWYRQDPGQGLRLIYYSQIVNDFQKGDIAEGYSVSREKKESFPLTVTSAQKNPTAFYLCASSTGYNEQFFGPGTRLTVL.

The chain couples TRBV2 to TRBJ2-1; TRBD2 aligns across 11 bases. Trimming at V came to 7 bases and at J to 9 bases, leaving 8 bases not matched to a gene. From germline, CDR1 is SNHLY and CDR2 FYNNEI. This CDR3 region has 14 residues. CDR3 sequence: CASTSLAGGGEQFF. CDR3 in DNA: TGTGCCAGCACCAGTCTAGCGGGGGGAGGTGAGCAGTTCTTC.

CDR3 sequence reads: CAISRGWTSGTYNEQFF. The CDR3 region has the DNA TGTGCCATCAGTCGGGGGTGGACTAGCGGGACTTACAATGAGCAGTTCTTC. The V and J genes are TRBV10-3 and TRBJ2-1; 12 bases line up with TRBD2. Germline lookup yields CDR1 ENHRY and CDR2 SYGVKD. The junction had 9 bases not matched to a gene; V was cut back by 5 bases and J by 4 bases. The CDR3 extends over 17 amino acids.

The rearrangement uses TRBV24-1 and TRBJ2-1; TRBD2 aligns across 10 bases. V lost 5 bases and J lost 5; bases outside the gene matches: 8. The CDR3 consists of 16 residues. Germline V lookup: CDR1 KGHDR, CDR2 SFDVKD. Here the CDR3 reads CATSAPSGSPNNEQFF. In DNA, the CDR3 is TGTGCCACCAGTGCGCCTAGCGGGAGCCCGAACAATGAGCAGTTCTTC.

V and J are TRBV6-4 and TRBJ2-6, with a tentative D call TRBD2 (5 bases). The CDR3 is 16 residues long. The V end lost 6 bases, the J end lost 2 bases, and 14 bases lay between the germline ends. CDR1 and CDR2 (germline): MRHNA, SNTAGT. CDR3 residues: CASSEEGTPGANVLTF. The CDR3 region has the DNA TGTGCCAGCAGCGAAGAGGGTACCCCTGGGGCCAACGTCCTGACTTTC.

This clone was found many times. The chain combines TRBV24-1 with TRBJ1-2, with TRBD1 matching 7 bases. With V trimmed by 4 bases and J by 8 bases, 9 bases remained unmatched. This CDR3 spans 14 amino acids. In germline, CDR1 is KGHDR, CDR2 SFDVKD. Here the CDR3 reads CATSENTGVGGYTF. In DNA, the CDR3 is TGTGCCACCAGTGAAAACACAGGGGTGGGCGGCTACACCTTC.

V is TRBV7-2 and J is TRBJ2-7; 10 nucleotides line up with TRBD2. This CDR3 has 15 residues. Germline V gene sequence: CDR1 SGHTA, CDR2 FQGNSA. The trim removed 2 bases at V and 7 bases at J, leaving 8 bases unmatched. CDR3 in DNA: TGTGCCAGCAGCTTAACTAGCGGGACTCGCGGGGAGCAGTACTTC. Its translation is CASSLTSGTRGEQYF.

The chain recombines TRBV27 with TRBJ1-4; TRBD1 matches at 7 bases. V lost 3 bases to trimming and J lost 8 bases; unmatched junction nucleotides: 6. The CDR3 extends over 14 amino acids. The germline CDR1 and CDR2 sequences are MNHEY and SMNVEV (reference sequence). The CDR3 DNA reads TGTGCCAGCAGTTTTGGGACAGTCCCAGAAAAACTGTTTTTT. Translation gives CASSFGTVPEKLFF.

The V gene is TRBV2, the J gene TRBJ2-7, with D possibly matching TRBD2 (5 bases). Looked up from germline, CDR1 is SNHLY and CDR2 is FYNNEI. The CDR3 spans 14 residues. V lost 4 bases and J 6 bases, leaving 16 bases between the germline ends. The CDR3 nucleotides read TGTGCCAGCAGTGTAACCGGGATCCCACCCGAGCAGTACGTC. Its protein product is CASSVTGIPPEQYV.

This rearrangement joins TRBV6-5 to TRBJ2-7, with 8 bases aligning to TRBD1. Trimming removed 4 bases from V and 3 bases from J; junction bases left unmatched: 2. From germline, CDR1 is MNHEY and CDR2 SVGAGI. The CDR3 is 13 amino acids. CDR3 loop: CASSSGTGYEQYF. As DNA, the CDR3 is TGTGCCAGCAGTTCCGGGACAGGCTACGAGCAGTACTTC.

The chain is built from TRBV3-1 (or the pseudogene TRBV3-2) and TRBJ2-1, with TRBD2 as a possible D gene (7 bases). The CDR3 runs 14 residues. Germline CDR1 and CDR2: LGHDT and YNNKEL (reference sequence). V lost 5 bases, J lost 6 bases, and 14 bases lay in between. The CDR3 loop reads CASSYRGALNEQFF. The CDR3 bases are TGTGCCAGCAGCTACCGGGGGGCCCTCAATGAGCAGTTCTTC.

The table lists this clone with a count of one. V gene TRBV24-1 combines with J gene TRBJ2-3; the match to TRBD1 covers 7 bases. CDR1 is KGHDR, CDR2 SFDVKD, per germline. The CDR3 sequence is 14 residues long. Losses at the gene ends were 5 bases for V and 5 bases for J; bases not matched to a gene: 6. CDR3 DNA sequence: TGTGCCACCAGTGGCAGGGGGAGCGGAGATACGCAGTATTTT. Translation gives CATSGRGSGDTQYF.

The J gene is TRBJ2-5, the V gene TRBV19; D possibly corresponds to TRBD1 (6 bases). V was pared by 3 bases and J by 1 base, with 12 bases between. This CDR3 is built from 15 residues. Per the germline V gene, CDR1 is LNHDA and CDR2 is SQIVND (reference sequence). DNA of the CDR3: TGTGCCAGTAGTATCTGGACAGCAACCCAAGAGACCCAGTACTTC. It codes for CASSIWTATQETQYF.

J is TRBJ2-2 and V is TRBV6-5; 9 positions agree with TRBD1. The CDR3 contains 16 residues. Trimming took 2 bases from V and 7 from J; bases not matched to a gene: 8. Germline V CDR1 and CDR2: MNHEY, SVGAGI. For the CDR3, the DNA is TGTGCCAGCAGTTACGCGCGGGACAGGGACGGCGGGGAGCTGTTTTTT. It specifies CASSYARDRDGGELFF.

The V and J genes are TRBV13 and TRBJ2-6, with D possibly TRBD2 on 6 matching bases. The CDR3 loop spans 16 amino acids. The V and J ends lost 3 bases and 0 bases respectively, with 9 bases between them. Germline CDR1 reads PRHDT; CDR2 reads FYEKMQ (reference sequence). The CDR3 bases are TGTGCCAGCAGCTTTCGGCGGGACTCTGGGGCCAACGTCCTGACTTTC. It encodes CASSFRRDSGANVLTF.

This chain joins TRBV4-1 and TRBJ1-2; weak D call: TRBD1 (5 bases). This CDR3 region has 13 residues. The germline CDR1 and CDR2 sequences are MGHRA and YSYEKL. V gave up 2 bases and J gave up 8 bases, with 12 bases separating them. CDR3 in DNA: TGCGCCAGCAGCCAACAAGACAGCCGGGGCTACACCTTC. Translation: CASSQQDSRGYTF.

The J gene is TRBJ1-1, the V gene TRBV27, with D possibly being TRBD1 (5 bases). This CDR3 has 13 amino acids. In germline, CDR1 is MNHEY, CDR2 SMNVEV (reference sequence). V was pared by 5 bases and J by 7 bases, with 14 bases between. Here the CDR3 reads CASSPRRGVEAFF. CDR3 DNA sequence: TGTGCCAGCAGTCCACGGCGGGGGGTTGAAGCTTTCTTT.

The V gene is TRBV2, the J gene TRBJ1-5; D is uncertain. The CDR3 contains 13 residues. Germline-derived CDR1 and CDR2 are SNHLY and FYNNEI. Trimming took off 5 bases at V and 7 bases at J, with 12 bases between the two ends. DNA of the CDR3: TGTGCCAGCAGTTTCACTCTCGGGCAGCCCCAGCATTTT. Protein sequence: CASSFTLGQPQHF.

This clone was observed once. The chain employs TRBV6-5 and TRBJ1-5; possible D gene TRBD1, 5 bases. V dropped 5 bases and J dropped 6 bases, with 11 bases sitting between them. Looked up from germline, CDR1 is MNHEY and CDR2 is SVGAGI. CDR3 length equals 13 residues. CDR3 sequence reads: CASSQVGGQPQHF. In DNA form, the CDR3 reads TGTGCCAGCAGTCAGGTGGGGGGTCAGCCCCAGCATTTT.

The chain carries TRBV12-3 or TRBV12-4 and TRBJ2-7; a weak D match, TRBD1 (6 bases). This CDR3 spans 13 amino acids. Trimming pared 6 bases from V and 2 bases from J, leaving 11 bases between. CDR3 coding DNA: TGTGCCAGCAGACTAGGACAGACCTACGAGCAGTACTTC. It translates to CASRLGQTYEQYF.

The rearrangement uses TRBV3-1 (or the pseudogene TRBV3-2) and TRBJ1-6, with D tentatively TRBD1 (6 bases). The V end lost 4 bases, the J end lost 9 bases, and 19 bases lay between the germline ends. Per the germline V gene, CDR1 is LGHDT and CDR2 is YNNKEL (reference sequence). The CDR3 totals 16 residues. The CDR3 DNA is TGTGCCAGCAGCCGCTCGACGCAGGGGTGGGGTTCACCCCTCCACTTT. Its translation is CASSRSTQGWGSPLHF.

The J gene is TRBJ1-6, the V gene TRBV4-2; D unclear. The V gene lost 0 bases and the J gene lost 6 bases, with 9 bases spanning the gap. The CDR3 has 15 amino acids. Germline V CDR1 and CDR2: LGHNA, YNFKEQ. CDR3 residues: CASSQDWEFNSPLHF. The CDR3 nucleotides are TGTGCCAGCAGCCAAGATTGGGAGTTTAATTCACCCCTCCACTTT.

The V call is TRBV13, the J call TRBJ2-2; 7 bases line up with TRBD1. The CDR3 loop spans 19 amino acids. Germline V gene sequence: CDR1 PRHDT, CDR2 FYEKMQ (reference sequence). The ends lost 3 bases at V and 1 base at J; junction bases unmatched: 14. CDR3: CASSLGYVWTGLNTGELFF. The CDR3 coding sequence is TGTGCCAGCAGCTTGGGATACGTTTGGACAGGACTGAACACCGGGGAGCTGTTTTTT.

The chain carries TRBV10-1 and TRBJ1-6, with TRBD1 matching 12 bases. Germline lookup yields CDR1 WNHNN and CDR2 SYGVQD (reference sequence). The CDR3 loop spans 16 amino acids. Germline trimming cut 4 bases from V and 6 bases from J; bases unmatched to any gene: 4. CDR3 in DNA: TGCGCCAGCAGTGGGGGACAGGGGGCCGGTAATTCACCCCTCCACTTT. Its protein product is CASSGGQGAGNSPLHF.